This TCR beta chain derives from a study of blood T cell repertoires in COVID-19. Libraries were prepared by immunoSEQ multiplex PCR; TCRdb keeps only in-frame clonotypes and omits some of them. Here the sample spans 60,000 to 70,000 clones, approximately 82% being singletons. Germline CDR1 is MNHEY and CDR2 is SVGEGT. The ends were cut back, 5 bases at V and 0 bases at J, with 8 bases in the middle. The CDR3 is made up of 14 amino acids. The sequencing input was peripheral blood. The rearrangement uses TRBV6-2 or TRBV6-3 and TRBJ2-1, with no clear D. This clonotype was obtained from a man between 60 and 70 years old with acute or convalescent COVID-19. DNA for the CDR3: TGTGCCAGCAGTACCACGAGCTCCTACAATGAGCAGTTCTTC. Its protein product is CASSTTSSYNEQFF.